The 26 T cell receptor beta chains in this list originate from one sample, sequenced in a study of cytomegalovirus exposure and HLA in healthy donors. The PCR used 60 Vbeta and 13 Jbeta primers. The assay was immunoSEQ multiplex PCR, and TCRdb's table has in-frame clones only and misses some. The sample has some 190,000 clones; around three quarters are singletons. The sample comprised PBMCs. Source of these receptors: a woman in her 30s in good health and CMV-seropositive.

This clone was recorded once. The chain has TRBV9 and TRBJ1-1; D is undetermined. CDR3 length: 14 amino acids. Deletions cut 1 base from V and 3 bases from J, with 10 bases between. Germline V CDR1 and CDR2: SGDLS, YYNGEE. As DNA, the CDR3 is TGTGCCAGCAGCGTATCCCCATCAGACACTGAAGCTTTCTTT. This translates into CASSVSPSDTEAFF.

This clone has just one count. The rearrangement joins TRBV7-2 to TRBJ2-5, with D possibly being TRBD2 (5 bases). This CDR3 spans 14 amino acids. Germline V gene sequence: CDR1 SGHTA, CDR2 FQGNSA. The V end lost 3 bases, the J end lost 0 bases, and 8 bases lay between the germline ends. The CDR3 reads CASSFDYYQETQYF. Written as DNA, the CDR3 is TGTGCCAGCAGCTTTGACTACTACCAAGAGACCCAGTACTTC.

This clone showed up just a few times. The V gene is TRBV4-3, the J gene TRBJ1-1, with D unresolved. This CDR3 comprises 13 residues. Germline loops: CDR1 LGHNA, CDR2 YSLEER. V lost 2 bases, J lost 3 bases, and 7 bases lay in between. CDR3 bases: TGCGCCAGCAGCCAATCTATTCACACTGAAGCTTTCTTT. Encoded protein: CASSQSIHTEAFF.

This chain uses TRBV27 with TRBJ2-5; TRBD2 is a possible D gene (5 bases). The DNA end is more similar to TRBJ2-7, so the J call may be wrong. The length of the CDR3 is 13 residues. Per the germline V gene, CDR1 is MNHEY and CDR2 is SMNVEV (reference sequence). The CDR3, as DNA: TGTGCCAGCAGACCCACTAGCTCCTACGAGCAGTACTTC. Translation: CASRPTSSYEQYF.

This clone came up a few times. This chain links TRBV7-2 with TRBJ1-3, with 7 bases matching TRBD1. Germline V CDR1 and CDR2: SGHTA, FQGNSA. The junction had 2 bases not matched to a gene; V was cut back by 6 bases and J by 0 bases. The CDR3 has 14 amino acids. The CDR3 DNA is TGTGCCAGCAGTTGGGACAGCTCTGGAAACACCATATATTTT. This sequence encodes CASSWDSSGNTIYF.

This clone was seen only once. The CDR3 region is CASSLSGSYEQYF. CDR3 nucleotide sequence: TGTGCCAGCAGCTTATCAGGATCCTACGAGCAGTACTTC. The rearrangement joins TRBV11-2 to TRBJ2-7; no reliable D call. There are 13 residues in the CDR3. The germline gives CDR1 SGHAT, CDR2 FQNNGV. The V end was cut by 2 bases, the J end by 1 base, with 6 bases between.

The chain couples TRBV18 to TRBJ1-6; the D gene is possibly TRBD1 (5 bases). Germline V lookup: CDR1 KGHSH, CDR2 LQKENI. Trimming left V 0 bases short and J 6 bases short, with 15 bases between. The CDR3 spans 17 residues. The CDR3 DNA is TGTGCCAGCTCACCACCGTCAGGGAATAGGGTTAATTCACCCCTCCACTTT. Amino acids: CASSPPSGNRVNSPLHF.

The chain links TRBV4-3 to TRBJ1-6; 7 bases are shared with TRBD1. The trim removed 0 bases at V and 5 bases at J, leaving 4 bases unmatched. CDR3 length equals 16 residues. Germline V gene data show CDR1 as LGHNA and CDR2 as YSLEER. The CDR3, as DNA: TGCGCCAGCAGCCAAGATTGGGACAGAAATAATTCACCCCTCCACTTT. Its translation is CASSQDWDRNNSPLHF.

The DNA of the CDR3 is TGTGCCAGCAGTTACCGGGACAGGGGAAGAGAGACCCAGTACTTC. Its protein is CASSYRDRGRETQYF. The chain is built from TRBV6-5 and TRBJ2-5, with 10 bases that match TRBD1. The CDR3 length is 15 residues. The J segment lost 4 bases and the V segment lost 2 bases, leaving 4 bases of the junction unmatched. Looked up from germline, CDR1 is MNHEY and CDR2 is SVGAGI.

This chain uses TRBV7-2 with TRBJ1-5; TRBD1 aligns across 7 bases. This CDR3 spans 14 amino acids. Germline CDR1 reads SGHTA; CDR2 reads FQGNSA. The V gene end was trimmed by 4 bases and the J gene end by 5 bases; junction bases not matched to a gene: 5. The CDR3 nucleotides read TGTGCCAGCAGCTCCAGACAGGGAGATCAGCCCCAGCATTTT. It specifies CASSSRQGDQPQHF.

V gene TRBV28 combines with J gene TRBJ1-1, with D maybe TRBD1 (5 bases). This CDR3 region has 14 residues. V lost 5 bases and J lost 2, with 12 bases in between. Germline lookup yields CDR1 MDHEN and CDR2 SYDVKM. In DNA, the CDR3 is TGTGCCAGCAGTCCTGGTAGGGGAAACACTGAAGCTTTCTTT. Its translation is CASSPGRGNTEAFF.

V is TRBV9 and J is TRBJ2-4, with D possibly matching TRBD2 (6 bases). V was clipped by 0 bases and J by 8 bases, with 21 bases between them. This CDR3 region has 17 residues. Germline assignment: CDR1 SGDLS and CDR2 YYNGEE. The CDR3 spells CASSVGSPRKREDIQYF. In DNA form, the CDR3 reads TGTGCCAGCAGCGTAGGGTCCCCACGAAAGAGGGAGGACATTCAGTACTTC.

The gene calls are TRBV4-1 and TRBJ1-1; 8 bases are shared with TRBD1. The trim removed 0 bases at V and 7 bases at J, leaving 7 bases unmatched. CDR3 size: 15 residues. Germline CDR1 and CDR2: MGHRA and YSYEKL. The CDR3 spells CASSQDRGQADEAFF. CDR3 nucleotide sequence: TGCGCCAGCAGCCAAGATCGGGGACAGGCTGATGAAGCTTTCTTT.

V usage is TRBV27 and J usage is TRBJ1-5; no firm D call. The CDR3 contains 13 residues. Between the trimmed V and J ends, which lost 7 bases and 4 bases, there was a span of 11 bases. Germline V gene sequence: CDR1 MNHEY, CDR2 SMNVEV (reference sequence). The CDR3 loop reads CASTMGRNQPQHF. Written as DNA, the CDR3 is TGTGCCAGCACCATGGGCAGAAATCAGCCCCAGCATTTT.

Comments on this clone: At one end, the junction sequence differs from germline, possibly due to a read error. This chain uses TRBV4-3 with TRBJ2-1, with D unresolved. The CDR3 covers 17 residues. Per the germline V gene, CDR1 is LGHNA and CDR2 is YSLEER. CDR3 loop: CASSKEMVGSRINEQFF. CDR3 bases: TGCGCCAGCAGCAAAGAAATGGTGGGTTCGCGGATCAATGAGCAGTTCTTC.

The chain uses TRBV5-1 and TRBJ2-7; 9 bases are shared with TRBD1. Losses at the gene ends were 2 bases for V and 7 bases for J; bases not matched to a gene: 13. The CDR3 contains 16 residues. Germline V gene sequence: CDR1 SGHRS, CDR2 YFSETQ. The DNA for the CDR3 is TGCGCCAGCAGCTTCTCGGCCGGGACAGGGACGGGGGAGCAGTACTTC. It encodes CASSFSAGTGTGEQYF.

The J gene is TRBJ1-1, the V gene TRBV10-1, with D possibly matching TRBD1 (5 bases). Germline V gene data show CDR1 as WNHNN and CDR2 as SYGVQD (reference sequence). V lost 0 bases and J 0 bases, leaving 14 bases between the germline ends. The CDR3 is made up of 17 amino acids. For the CDR3, the DNA is TGCGCCAGCAGTGAGTCTAGGGGCGACAGCATGAACACTGAAGCTTTCTTT. Translated: CASSESRGDSMNTEAFF.

The genes are TRBV5-4 and TRBJ2-1; 14 bases align to TRBD2. Germline V gene lookup returns CDR1 SGHNT and CDR2 YYREEE (reference sequence). Trimming cost V 4 bases and J 6 bases; bases outside gene matches: 3. The CDR3 is 15 amino acids. The DNA of the CDR3 is TGTGCCAGCAGCCCGACTAGCGGGGGGGCCAATGAGCAGTTCTTC. This translates into CASSPTSGGANEQFF.

V and J are TRBV28 and TRBJ2-7; D gene unclear. Germline CDR1 MDHEN, CDR2 SYDVKM. The CDR3 length is 18 residues. Trimming cost V 5 bases and J 1 base, with 24 bases left between them. In DNA, the CDR3 is TGTGCCAGCAGTCCAACCCACATGGTCTGGTTCCCGTCCTACGAGCAGTACTTC. It encodes CASSPTHMVWFPSYEQYF.

This chain links TRBV7-2 with TRBJ2-1; 16 nucleotides align to TRBD2. V lost 6 bases and J lost 9; bases outside the gene matches: 2. Germline V gives CDR1 SGHTA, CDR2 FQGNSA. The CDR3 totals 14 residues. The CDR3 DNA sequence: TGTGCCAGCAGGGGACTAGCGGGGGGGGGTGAGCAGTTCTTC. It translates to CASRGLAGGGEQFF. The full variable domain, with the rest looked up from reference TRBV7-2 and TRBJ2-1, is GAGVSQSPSNKVTEKGKDVELRCDPISGHTALYWYRQSLGQGLEFLIYFQGNSAPDKSGLPSDRFSAERTGGSVSTLTIQRTQQEDSAVYLCASRGLAGGGEQFFGPGTRLTVL.

DNA for the CDR3: TGTGCCAGCAGAACCGGAGAAGAAACTAATGAAAAACTGTTTTTT. This translates into CASRTGEETNEKLFF. This rearrangement joins TRBV28 to TRBJ1-4; D unclear. The CDR3 is 15 amino acids. Germline CDR1 reads MDHEN; CDR2 reads SYDVKM. The V end was cut by 6 bases, the J end by 1 base, with 12 bases between.

This clone was recorded only once. This chain joins TRBV4-1 and TRBJ2-3, with a possible D match to TRBD1 (6 bases). V was trimmed by 4 bases and J by 1 base, leaving 15 bases between them. CDR1 is MGHRA, CDR2 YSYEKL, per germline. The CDR3 has 16 residues. In DNA form, the CDR3 reads TGCGCCAGCAGCCCCCCAGGGGCCAGCGGCACAGATACGCAGTATTTT. Translating it yields CASSPPGASGTDTQYF.

CDR3 loop: CASTLVLRGLPFF. The CDR3 region has the DNA TGTGCCAGCACCCTCGTTTTGAGAGGCCTACCGTTCTTC. V is TRBV5-8 and J is TRBJ2-1; D remains ambiguous. Germline V gene data show CDR1 as SGHTS and CDR2 as YDEGEE. Trimming removed 6 bases at V and 15 bases at J, with 22 bases between. CDR3 length: 13 residues.

J is TRBJ2-7 and V is TRBV7-2, with 8 bases that match TRBD2. J gave up 5 bases and V 3 bases, and 6 bases lay outside the gene matches. The CDR3 is 14 amino acids. In germline, CDR1 is SGHTA, CDR2 FQGNSA. The CDR3 DNA reads TGTGCCAGCAGCTTGATAGCGGGGTACCACGAGCAGTACTTC. Encoded protein: CASSLIAGYHEQYF.

The chain uses TRBV27 and TRBJ2-7; D is unresolved. CDR1 and CDR2 (germline): MNHEY, SMNVEV (reference sequence). This CDR3 is built from 12 residues. V was pared by 11 bases and J by 5 bases, with 16 bases between. The CDR3 DNA reads TGTGCCGAGAGGAAGGTGGCGGACGAGCAGTACTTC. The encoded protein is CAERKVADEQYF.

The chain links TRBV7-9 to TRBJ1-2; a possible D gene is TRBD1 (5 bases). Trimming shortened V by 1 base and J by 4 bases, and 16 bases separated the two germline ends. The CDR3 is 16 amino acids. Germline CDR1 reads SEHNR; CDR2 reads FQNEAQ (reference sequence). The DNA for the CDR3 is TGTGCCAGCAGCTTAGATGCAGGGCCAACGGTCTATGGCTACACCTTC. This sequence encodes CASSLDAGPTVYGYTF.